Described below is a single TCR beta chain sequence and its context. What it binds is not known. Study findings and constraints: Larger-cohort validation covered only one TCR beta V-J rearrangement. In terms of TCR gene usage, tumor memory CD4+ T cells clustered together with blood and lymph node memory CD4+ cells, as well as with lymph node naive CD4+ cells.

After constant-region reverse-primer amplification, full-length variable regions underwent semi-nested PCR with Nested Universal Primer A. TCRdb recomputed calls from the 5' RACE reads with MiXCR, one row per CDR3 protein. Of about 40,000 distinct CDR3 sequences in the sample, approximately 17% were seen once. Naive CD4+ T cells were purified with Tregs depleted by CD25. Germline values: CDR1 SGHDT, CDR2 YYEEEE. Germline trimming cut 4 bases from V and 8 bases from J; bases unmatched to any gene: 11. The CDR3 length is 15 residues. This TCR came from a female donor with breast cancer. The chain uses TRBV5-6 and TRBJ2-1, with 8 bases fitting TRBD2. The sequenced material came from naive CD4+ T cells sorted from a lymph node. Regarding subset: naive CD4+ T cells, CD4+CD45RA+CD25-. In DNA, the CDR3 is TGTGCCAGCAGCCCGGGACTAGGAGGCCTCGATGAGCAGTTCTTC. It specifies CASSPGLGGLDEQFF.